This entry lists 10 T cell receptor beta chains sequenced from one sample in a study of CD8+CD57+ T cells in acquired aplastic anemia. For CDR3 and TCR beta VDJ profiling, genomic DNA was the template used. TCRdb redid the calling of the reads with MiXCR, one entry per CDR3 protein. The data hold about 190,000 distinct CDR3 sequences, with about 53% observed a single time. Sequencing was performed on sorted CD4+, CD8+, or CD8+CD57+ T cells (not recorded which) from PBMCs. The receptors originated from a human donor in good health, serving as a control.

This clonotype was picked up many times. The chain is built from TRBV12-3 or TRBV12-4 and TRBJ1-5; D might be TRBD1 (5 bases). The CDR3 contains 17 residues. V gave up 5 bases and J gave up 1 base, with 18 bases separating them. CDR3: CASSPPRESVSNQPQHF. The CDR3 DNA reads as TGTGCCAGCAGTCCCCCCAGGGAATCAGTCAGCAATCAGCCCCAGCATTTT.

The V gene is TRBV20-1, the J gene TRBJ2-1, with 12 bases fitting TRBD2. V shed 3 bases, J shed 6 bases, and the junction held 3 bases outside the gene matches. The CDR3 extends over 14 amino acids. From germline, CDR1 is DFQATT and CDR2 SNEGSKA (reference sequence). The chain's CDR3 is CSARASGGVNEQFF. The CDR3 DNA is TGCAGTGCTAGGGCTAGCGGGGGGGTCAATGAGCAGTTCTTC.

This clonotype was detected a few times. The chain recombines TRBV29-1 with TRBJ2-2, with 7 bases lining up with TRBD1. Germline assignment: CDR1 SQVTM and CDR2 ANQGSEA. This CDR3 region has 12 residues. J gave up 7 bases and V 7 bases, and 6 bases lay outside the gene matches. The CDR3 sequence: CSAEQGSGELFF. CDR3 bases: TGCAGCGCCGAACAGGGGAGCGGGGAGCTGTTTTTT.

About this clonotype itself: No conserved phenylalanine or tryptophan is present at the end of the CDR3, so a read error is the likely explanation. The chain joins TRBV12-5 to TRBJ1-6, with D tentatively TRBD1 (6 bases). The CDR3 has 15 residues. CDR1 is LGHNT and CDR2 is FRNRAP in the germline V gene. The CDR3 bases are TGTGCCAGCAGCCCGAGGGGGTCTAGAGATTCACCCCTCCACTCT. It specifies CASSPRGSRDSPLHS.

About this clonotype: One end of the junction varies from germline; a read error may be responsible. CDR3 amino acids: CASSPTGSNQPQHF. Written as DNA, the CDR3 is TGTGCCTCCAGTCCGACAGGTAGCAACCAGCCCCAGCATTTT. The V and J genes are TRBV19 and TRBJ1-5; D may be TRBD1 (6 bases). Germline V gives CDR1 LNHDA, CDR2 SQIVND (reference sequence). CDR3 length: 14 residues.

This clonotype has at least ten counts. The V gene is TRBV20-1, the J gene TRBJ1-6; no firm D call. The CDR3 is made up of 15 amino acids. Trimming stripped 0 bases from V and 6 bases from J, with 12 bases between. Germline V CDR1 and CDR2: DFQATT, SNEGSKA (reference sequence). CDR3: CSARDRSPLNSPLHF. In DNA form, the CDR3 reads TGCAGTGCTAGAGATCGAAGTCCTCTTAATTCACCCCTCCACTTT.

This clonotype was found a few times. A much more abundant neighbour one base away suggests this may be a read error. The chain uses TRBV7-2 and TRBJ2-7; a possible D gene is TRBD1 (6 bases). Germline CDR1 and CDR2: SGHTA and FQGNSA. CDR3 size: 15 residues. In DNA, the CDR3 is TGTGCCAGCAGCCAAGACGCGTTGGGGGCCTACGGGCAGTACTTC. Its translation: CASSQDALGAYGQYF.

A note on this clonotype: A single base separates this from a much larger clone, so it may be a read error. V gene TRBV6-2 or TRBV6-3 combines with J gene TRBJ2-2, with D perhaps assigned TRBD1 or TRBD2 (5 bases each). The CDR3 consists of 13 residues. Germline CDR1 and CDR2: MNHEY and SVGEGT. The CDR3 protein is CASLKGNTGELSF. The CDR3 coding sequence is TGTGCCAGCTTAAAGGGGAACACCGGGGAGCTGTCTTTT.

CDR3 protein: CASRHSGGEIGELFF. CDR3 in DNA: TGCGCCAGCAGGCATTCGGGGGGCGAGATCGGGGAGCTGTTTTTT. This chain links TRBV5-1 with TRBJ2-2; D perhaps matches TRBD2 (7 bases). The CDR3 is 15 residues long. CDR1 SGHRS and CDR2 YFSETQ come from the germline V gene. V lost 5 bases and J 7 bases, leaving 18 bases between the germline ends.

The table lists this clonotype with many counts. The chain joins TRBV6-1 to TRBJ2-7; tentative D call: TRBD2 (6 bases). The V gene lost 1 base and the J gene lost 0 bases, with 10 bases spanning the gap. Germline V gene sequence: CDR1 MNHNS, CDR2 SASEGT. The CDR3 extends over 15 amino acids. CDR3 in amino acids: CASSEGRASSYEQYF. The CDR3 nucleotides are TGTGCCAGCAGTGAAGGGAGGGCGAGCTCCTACGAGCAGTACTTC.